Sequencing of this TCR beta chain was carried out in a study of vaccination and CD4 T cells after COVID-19. The length of the CDR3 is 14 residues. V was pared by 6 bases and J by 3 bases, with 7 bases of the junction left unmatched. Looked up from germline, CDR1 is SNHLY and CDR2 is FYNNEI. Sequencing of the DNA from cultured CD4+ T cells was carried out with the Oncomine TCR Beta short-read assay. TCRdb redid the calling of the PCR reads with MiXCR, one entry per CDR3 protein. The sample consists of some 17,000 distinct CDR3 sequences, approximately 40% of them appearing once. As for treatment: 10-day PBMC culture with coronavirus spike peptide pools or control peptides (ViraFEST assay). Expansion of antigen-specific T cells with peptide pools by ViraFEST preceded sequencing of TCRs. This clonotype was recorded only once. What it recognizes is unknown.

The sample taken for sequencing was CD4+ T cells from blood, cultured in vitro. The clonotype comes from a human donor who had recovered from COVID-19. The chain couples TRBV2 to TRBJ2-7, with 8 bases fitting TRBD1. The CDR3 DNA sequence: TGTGCCAGCAGCGATGGACAGGGTCTCTACGAGCAGTACTTC. This encodes CASSDGQGLYEQYF.